This T cell receptor (beta chain) was sequenced in a study of T cell responses to AZD1222 COVID-19 vaccine. Whole-study results and caveats: Unmutated variant regions reportedly attract nearly half of all spike-specific TCRs.

The CDR3 sequence is 15 residues long. From germline, CDR1 is SGHTA and CDR2 FQGNSA. Trimming shortened V by 6 bases and J by 3 bases, and 17 bases separated the two germline ends. A few counts support this clone. Its antigen is as yet unknown. Assay: immunoSEQ multiplex PCR; the TCRdb copy retains only in-frame clones and omits some. This sample has fewer than 130,000 clones, with 70% to 90% found just once. This receptor was identified in an adult in good health. The sequences come from peripheral blood, collected on day 0 of AZD1222 vaccination. This chain connects TRBV7-2 to TRBJ1-1, with D perhaps matching TRBD1 (6 bases). The chain's CDR3 is CASSLDLGGHTEAFF. For the CDR3, the DNA is TGTGCCAGCAGTCTAGACTTAGGGGGGCACACTGAAGCTTTCTTT.